Listed here are 10 T cell receptor beta chains from one sample, sequenced in a study of blood T cell repertoires in COVID-19. Clones were read by immunoSEQ multiplex PCR, and TCRdb kept only the in-frame ones, dropping some. The sample records about 98,000 clones, approximately 84% being singletons. Specimen: peripheral blood. The receptors here all came from a woman over 75 with acute or convalescent COVID-19.

CDR3 sequence: CASSTTGGLGYTF. The CDR3 DNA reads as TGTGCCAGCAGTACGACAGGGGGCCTTGGCTACACCTTC. The chain recombines TRBV2 with TRBJ1-2; 10 bases line up with TRBD1. The J segment lost 7 bases and the V segment lost 5 bases, leaving 4 bases of the junction unmatched. Looked up from germline, CDR1 is SNHLY and CDR2 is FYNNEI. The CDR3 sequence is 13 residues long. Supplemented by reference TRBV2 and TRBJ1-2, the full variable domain reads EPEVTQTPSHQVTQMGQEVILRCVPISNHLYFYWYRQILGQKVEFLVSFYNNEISEKSEIFDDQFSVERPDGSNFTLKIRSTKLEDSAMYFCASSTTGGLGYTFGSGTRLTVV.

Written as DNA, the CDR3 is TGTGCCAGCAGTTCAACGGGACAGGGACACTATGGCTACACCTTC. It encodes CASSSTGQGHYGYTF. V usage is TRBV28 and J usage is TRBJ1-2; 9 positions match TRBD1. With 4 bases clipped from V and 3 bases from J, the junction kept 6 bases outside the gene matches. Germline lookup yields CDR1 MDHEN and CDR2 SYDVKM. The CDR3 contains 15 residues.

V and J are TRBV6-5 and TRBJ2-7, with TRBD1 matching over 10 bases. V lost 6 bases, J lost 5 bases, and 7 bases stayed unmatched. Germline CDR1 is MNHEY and CDR2 is SVGAGI. The CDR3 is 14 residues long. CDR3 region: CASRAGTGVNEQYV. The CDR3 bases are TGTGCCAGCAGGGCCGGGACAGGGGTTAACGAGCAGTACGTC.

The chain is built from TRBV2 and TRBJ2-5; 11 nucleotides match TRBD2. V trimming: 8 bases; J trimming: 5 bases; junction bases outside the gene matches: 7. This CDR3 has 14 residues. Germline CDR1 SNHLY, CDR2 FYNNEI. In nucleotides, the CDR3 is TGTGCCAGCGTTAGCGGGGGGGCCGGGGAGACCCAGTACTTC. This translates into CASVSGGAGETQYF.

The CDR3 loop reads CASSPGVGSEEPQHF. CDR3 in DNA: TGCGCCAGCAGCCCCGGGGTAGGGAGCGAGGAGCCCCAGCATTTT. This chain joins TRBV5-1 and TRBJ1-5; D ambiguous. This CDR3 comprises 15 residues. CDR1 is SGHRS and CDR2 is YFSETQ in the germline V gene. V lost 4 bases, J lost 8 bases, and 19 bases lay in between.

The gene calls are TRBV3-1 (or the pseudogene TRBV3-2) and TRBJ2-7, with 8 nucleotides matching TRBD2. V dropped 2 bases and J dropped 4; count of bases not matched to a gene: 4. The germline gives CDR1 LGHDT, CDR2 YNNKEL (reference sequence). The CDR3 extends over 14 amino acids. CDR3 sequence (DNA): TGTGCCAGCAGCCAACCGGGGGGGCCGTACGAGCAGTACTTC. This codes for CASSQPGGPYEQYF.

The V gene is TRBV28, the J gene TRBJ1-6, with 7 bases fitting TRBD1. The CDR3 is 14 residues long. The junction had 8 bases not matched to a gene; V was cut back by 5 bases and J by 10 bases. Germline lookup yields CDR1 MDHEN and CDR2 SYDVKM. The CDR3 sequence: CASSPTGIGSPLHF. CDR3 nucleotides: TGTGCCAGCAGTCCGACAGGGATCGGATCACCCCTCCACTTT.

The chain joins TRBV15 to TRBJ1-2, with TRBD1 identical over 9 bases. V lost 3 bases to trimming and J lost 7 bases; unmatched junction nucleotides: 12. The length of the CDR3 is 16 residues. Germline assignment: CDR1 LNHNV and CDR2 YYDKDF (reference sequence). The CDR3 bases are TGTGCCACCAGCAGGGGGACAGGGCAGCCCTCCGGTGGCTACACCTTC. It translates to CATSRGTGQPSGGYTF.

This chain connects TRBV7-9 to TRBJ2-3; a possible D gene is TRBD2 (6 bases). The germline V gene encodes CDR1 SEHNR and CDR2 FQNEAQ (reference sequence). The CDR3 contains 13 residues. V lost 3 bases and J 6 bases, leaving 10 bases between the germline ends. DNA of the CDR3: TGTGCCAGCAGCTTGGGACTTTTCGATACGCAGTATTTT. It is translated as CASSLGLFDTQYF. Full variable domain (remainder filled in from reference TRBV7-9 and TRBJ2-3): DTGVSQNPRHKITKRGQNVTFRCDPISEHNRLYWYRQTLGQGPEFLTYFQNEAQLEKSRLLSDRFSAERPKGSFSTLEIQRTEQGDSAMYLCASSLGLFDTQYFGPGTRLTVL.

The chain joins TRBV18 to TRBJ1-2, with D maybe TRBD1 (6 bases). This CDR3 has 13 amino acids. The V end lost 8 bases, the J end lost 4 bases, and 14 bases lay between the germline ends. From germline, CDR1 is KGHSH and CDR2 LQKENI. Here the CDR3 DNA reads TGTGCCAGCGGAACCACAGGGACCTATGGCTACACCTTC. Translated, it gives CASGTTGTYGYTF.